The clone carrying this T cell receptor (beta chain) was observed many times. It was with unique molecular identifiers that the TCRbeta library was prepared. TCRdb re-derived calls from the PCR reads in MiXCR, one entry per CDR3 protein. The table includes roughly 220,000 distinct CDR3 sequences, approximately 12% detected once. This sample is part of a study of T-cell reconstitution after alpha-beta-depleted transplantation in children. V lost 4 bases to trimming and J lost 4 bases, with 11 bases between them. Germline CDR1 and CDR2: MNHEY and SMNVEV (reference sequence). The CDR3 covers 14 residues.

The V and J genes are TRBV27 and TRBJ2-1; no reliable D call. This receptor was taken from a human donor who donated a stem cell graft to a child with acute lymphoblastic leukemia. The sequencing here drew on PBMCs from the stem cell graft donor, taken from the stem cell graft. Here the CDR3 reads CASSSESRYNEQFF. The CDR3 DNA sequence: TGTGCCAGCAGTTCGGAGTCTCGATACAATGAGCAGTTCTTC.